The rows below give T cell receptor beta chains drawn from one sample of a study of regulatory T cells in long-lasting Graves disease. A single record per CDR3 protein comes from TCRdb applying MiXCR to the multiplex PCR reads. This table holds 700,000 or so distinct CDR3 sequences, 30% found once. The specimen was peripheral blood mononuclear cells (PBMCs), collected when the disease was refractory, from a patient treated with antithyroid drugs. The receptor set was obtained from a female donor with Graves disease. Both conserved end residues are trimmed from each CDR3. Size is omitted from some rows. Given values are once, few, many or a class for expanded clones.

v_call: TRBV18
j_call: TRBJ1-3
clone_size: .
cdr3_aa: ASSSGRDFGNTIY

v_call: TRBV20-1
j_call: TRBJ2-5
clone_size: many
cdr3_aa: SAENGAERETQY

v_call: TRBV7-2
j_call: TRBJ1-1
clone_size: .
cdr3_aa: ASSLRRGATEAF

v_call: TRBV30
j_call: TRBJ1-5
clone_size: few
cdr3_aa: AWSSMMLSNQPQH

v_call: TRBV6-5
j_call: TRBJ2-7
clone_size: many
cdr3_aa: ASSYHSGQGAYEQY

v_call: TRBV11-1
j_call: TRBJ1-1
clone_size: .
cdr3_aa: ASSPYRDGEAF

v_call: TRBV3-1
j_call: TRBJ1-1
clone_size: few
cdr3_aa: ASSQRRGMGTEAF

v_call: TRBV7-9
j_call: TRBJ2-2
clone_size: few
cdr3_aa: ASSWGTGELF

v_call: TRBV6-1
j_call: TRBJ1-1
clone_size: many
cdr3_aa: ASSDPGQGNTEAF

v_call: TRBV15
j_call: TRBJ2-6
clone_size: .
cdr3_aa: ATSRDLSGANVLT

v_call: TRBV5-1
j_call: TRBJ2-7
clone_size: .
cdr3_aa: AKTGASHYEQY

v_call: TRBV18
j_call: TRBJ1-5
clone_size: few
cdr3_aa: ASSPSNAGNQPQH

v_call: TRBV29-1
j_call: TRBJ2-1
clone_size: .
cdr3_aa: SAGTFYNEQF

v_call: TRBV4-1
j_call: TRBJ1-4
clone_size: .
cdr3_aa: ASSQPRTVRKEKLF

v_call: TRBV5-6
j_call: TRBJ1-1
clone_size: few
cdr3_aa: ASSLLRNPNTEAF

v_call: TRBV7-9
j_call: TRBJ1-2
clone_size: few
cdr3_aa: ASSPRRVGGVGNYGYT

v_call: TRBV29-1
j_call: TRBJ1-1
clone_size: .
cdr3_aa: SGRTGVGANTEAF

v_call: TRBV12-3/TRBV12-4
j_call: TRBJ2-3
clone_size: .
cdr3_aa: ASTLGKGYFTDTQY

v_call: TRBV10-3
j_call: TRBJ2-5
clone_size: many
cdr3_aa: AISEEGKETQY

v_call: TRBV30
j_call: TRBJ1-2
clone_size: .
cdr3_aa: AWSVVGRRGGYT

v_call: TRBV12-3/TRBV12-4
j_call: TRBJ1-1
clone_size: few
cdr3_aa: ATLGGLNTEAF

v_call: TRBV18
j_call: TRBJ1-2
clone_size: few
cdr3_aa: ASSPAPDFYGYT

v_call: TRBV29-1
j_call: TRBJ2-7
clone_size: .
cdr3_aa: SVEVASYEQY

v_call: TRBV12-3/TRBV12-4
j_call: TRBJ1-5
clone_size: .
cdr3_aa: ASSLGPRGAGNHPQH

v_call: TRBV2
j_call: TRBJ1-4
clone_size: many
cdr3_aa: ASSVRDTREKLF

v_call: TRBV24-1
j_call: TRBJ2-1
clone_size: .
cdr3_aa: ATSDSSGIHNEQF

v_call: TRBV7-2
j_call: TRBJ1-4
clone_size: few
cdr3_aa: ASSLAGQSNEKLF

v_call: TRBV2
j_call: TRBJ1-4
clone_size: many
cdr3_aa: ASSPGQSPEKLF

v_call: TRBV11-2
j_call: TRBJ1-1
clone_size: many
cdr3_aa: ASSLGAKRTGTTEAF

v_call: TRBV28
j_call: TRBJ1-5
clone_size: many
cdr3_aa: ASKIARPLMPQH

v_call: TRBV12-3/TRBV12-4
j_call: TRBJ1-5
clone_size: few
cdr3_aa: ASRGIYSNQPQH

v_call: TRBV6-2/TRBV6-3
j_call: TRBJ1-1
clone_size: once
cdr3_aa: ASSGRGKQEPEAF

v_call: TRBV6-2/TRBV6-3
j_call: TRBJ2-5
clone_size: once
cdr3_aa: ASRDTYQETQH

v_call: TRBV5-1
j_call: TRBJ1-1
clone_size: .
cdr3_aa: ASTQVGPQNTEAF

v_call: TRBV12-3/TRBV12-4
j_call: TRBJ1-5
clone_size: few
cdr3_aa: ASSYMGQGNQPQH

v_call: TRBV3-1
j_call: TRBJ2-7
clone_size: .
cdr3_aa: ASSQDFLGREVPEQY

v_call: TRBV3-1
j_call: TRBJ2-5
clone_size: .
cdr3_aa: ASSQRGSRTGETQY

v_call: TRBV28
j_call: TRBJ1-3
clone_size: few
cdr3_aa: ASRGMLGNTIY

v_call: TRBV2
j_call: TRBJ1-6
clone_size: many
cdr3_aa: ASSVLLLQGRNSPLH

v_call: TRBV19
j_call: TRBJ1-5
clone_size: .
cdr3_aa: ASKSYGRGEGQPQH

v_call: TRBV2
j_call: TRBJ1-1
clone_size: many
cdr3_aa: ASSDGARTEAF

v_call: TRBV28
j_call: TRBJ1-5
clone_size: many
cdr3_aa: AIKPGQGMFVSNQPQH

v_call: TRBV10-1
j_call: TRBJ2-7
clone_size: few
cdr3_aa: ASSDQQGAFYEQY

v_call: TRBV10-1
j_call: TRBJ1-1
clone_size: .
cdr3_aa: ASSVSGTGMNTEAF

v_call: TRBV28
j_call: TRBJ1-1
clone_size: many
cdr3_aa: ASSTRTAEAF

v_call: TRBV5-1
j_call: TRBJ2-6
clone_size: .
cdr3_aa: ASSPGTLASGANVLT

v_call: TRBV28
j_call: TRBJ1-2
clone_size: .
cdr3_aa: ASSQRHGTNYGYT

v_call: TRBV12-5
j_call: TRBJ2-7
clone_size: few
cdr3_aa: ASGLSRAGSYEQY

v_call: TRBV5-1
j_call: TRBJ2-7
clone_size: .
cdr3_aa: ASSPGTANTEQY

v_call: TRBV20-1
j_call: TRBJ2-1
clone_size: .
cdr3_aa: SARAGYNEQF

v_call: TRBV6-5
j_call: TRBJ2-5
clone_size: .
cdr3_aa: ASSYRGLRRETQY

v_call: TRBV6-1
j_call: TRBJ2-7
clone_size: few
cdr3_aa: ASSNRGPTSTYEQY

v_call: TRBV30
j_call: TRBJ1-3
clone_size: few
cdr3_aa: AWIRGNTIY